The rows below give T cell receptor beta chains drawn from one sample of a study of blood T cell repertoires in COVID-19. Produced via immunoSEQ multiplex PCR; TCRdb's table is partial and in-frame only. The table records about 190,000 clones, roughly 90% of them present only once. The sample taken for sequencing was peripheral blood. The receptor set was obtained from a man aged 35 to 55 with acute or convalescent COVID-19. Both conserved end residues are part of each CDR3. Fields, in order: D gene, V gene, J gene, CDR3 DNA, CDR3 protein. A D gene is named only where the DNA matches it firmly.

.	TRBV7-7	TRBJ1-3	TGTGCCAGCAGCTCAGGAGGGCCTGGAAACACCATATATTTT	CASSSGGPGNTIYF
.	TRBV19	TRBJ2-3	TGTGCCAGTACCCCCACTAGCACAGATACGCAGTATTTT	CASTPTSTDTQYF
.	TRBV6-2/TRBV6-3	TRBJ2-7	TGTGCCAGCAGTTTCGTCATCTCCGGGACATACACCTACGAGCAGTACTTC	CASSFVISGTYTYEQYF
TRBD1	TRBV2	TRBJ2-7	TGTGCCAGCAGTGAGGGGAGGACAGGGCATGAGCAGTACTTC	CASSEGRTGHEQYF
.	TRBV9	TRBJ2-5	TGTGCCAGCAGAGACGACAGTCAAGAGACCCAGTACTTC	CASRDDSQETQYF
.	TRBV2	TRBJ2-7	TGTGCCAGCAGTGAAATTCCAGCGATACTTTTGTACGAGCAGTACTTC	CASSEIPAILLYEQYF
.	TRBV4-2	TRBJ2-1	TGTGCCAGCAGCCAAGATAGGGGGGGGATCGGCAATGAGCAGTTCTTC	CASSQDRGGIGNEQFF
TRBD2	TRBV9	TRBJ2-1	TGTGCCAGCAGCGTAACTAGCGCGGATGAGCAGTTCTTC	CASSVTSADEQFF
TRBD2	TRBV10-1	TRBJ2-1	TGCGCCAGCAGTGAGGCGGGGACTAGCGGATACAATGAGCAGTTCTTC	CASSEAGTSGYNEQFF
TRBD1	TRBV5-4	TRBJ2-6	TGTGCCAGCAGAAAATACGGGACAGGCAGTTCTGGGGCCAACGTCCTGACTTTC	CASRKYGTGSSGANVLTF
.	TRBV7-8	TRBJ2-7	TGTGCCAGCAGTCCTGGCGGTGCCTACGAGCAGTACTTC	CASSPGGAYEQYF
.	TRBV27	TRBJ2-2	TGTGCCAGCAGTCTCAGGGTAACCGGGGAGCTGTTTTTT	CASSLRVTGELFF
.	TRBV12-3/TRBV12-4	TRBJ1-2	.	CASSLVGQGAKDF
TRBD2	TRBV27	TRBJ2-3	TGTGCCAGCAGGATAGCGGGGGCGCTCACAGATACGCAGTATTTT	CASRIAGALTDTQYF
TRBD1	TRBV20-1	TRBJ1-5	TGCAGTGCTAGTAGGGGACAGGGGACGCTCAATCAGCCCCAGCATTTT	CSASRGQGTLNQPQHF
.	TRBV18	TRBJ2-1	TGTGCCAGCTCACCACCCCCTACTTACAATGAGCAGTTCTTC	CASSPPPTYNEQFF
TRBD1	TRBV2	TRBJ1-4	TGTGCCAGCAGTGAACAGTCCAGGGGGAATGAAAAACTGTTTTTT	CASSEQSRGNEKLFF
.	TRBV3-1/TRBV3-2	TRBJ2-7	TGTGCCAGCAGCCCCCGCCGCAACAGCTACGAGCAGTACTTC	CASSPRRNSYEQYF
.	TRBV6-5	TRBJ1-4	TGTGCCAGCAGTTCTGTCCGGGGGAAAAAACTGTTTTTT	CASSSVRGKKLFF
TRBD1	TRBV9	TRBJ2-6	TGTGCCAGCAGCGTTCTTATGGGACAGGGTAGGTCCGGGGCCAACGTCCTGACTTTC	CASSVLMGQGRSGANVLTF
.	TRBV12-3/TRBV12-4	TRBJ2-1	TGTGCCAGCAACCCGGGACTTCTCAATGAGCAGTTCTTC	CASNPGLLNEQFF
TRBD1	TRBV7-2	TRBJ2-3	TGTGCCAGCAGCTTTGACAGGGGATCCGATACGCAGTATTTT	CASSFDRGSDTQYF
.	TRBV5-1	TRBJ2-5	TGCGCCAGCAGCTTGGATACGGGGCAAGAGACCCAGTACTTC	CASSLDTGQETQYF
.	TRBV7-9	TRBJ1-1	TGTGCCAGCAGCTTAATAGACAGGTACACTGAAGCTTTCTTT	CASSLIDRYTEAFF